The 12 T cell receptor beta chains reported below all come from one sample, sequenced in a study of T-cell memory formation after mild COVID-19. TCRdb reprocessed the 5' RACE reads with MiXCR, giving one entry per CDR3 protein. The sample has 150,000 to 200,000 distinct CDR3 sequences, 16% seen once. What was sequenced was PBMCs or a T cell subset sorted from them (not recorded which). The origin of the receptors is an adult woman who had mild COVID-19 (a few samples of this study predate the infection). Cell type and time point are not known.

This chain links TRBV12-3 or TRBV12-4 with TRBJ1-5, with D possibly TRBD1 on 5 matching bases. This CDR3 is 13 amino acids long. The V end lost 5 bases, the J end lost 7 bases, and 12 bases lay between the germline ends. CDR3 loop: CASSIAGGQPQHF. In DNA, the CDR3 is TGTGCCAGCAGTATTGCGGGGGGGCAGCCCCAGCATTTT.

This clonotype was seen only a few times. V usage is TRBV4-3 and J usage is TRBJ1-2, with 7 bases fitting TRBD1. Germline V gene data show CDR1 as LGHNA and CDR2 as YSLEER. The V gene end was trimmed by 0 bases and the J gene end by 2 bases; junction bases not matched to a gene: 6. The CDR3 contains 16 residues. The CDR3 sequence is CASSQDGRQGNYGYTF. The CDR3 DNA reads as TGCGCCAGCAGCCAAGATGGACGACAGGGCAACTATGGCTACACCTTC.

This clonotype has just a few counts. The J gene is TRBJ2-5, the V gene TRBV20-1; D unclear. V gave up 5 bases and J gave up 4 bases, with 11 bases separating them. Per germline, CDR1 DFQATT and CDR2 SNEGSKA (reference sequence). This CDR3 spans 12 amino acids. The CDR3: CSAHDWGETQYF. The CDR3, as DNA: TGCAGTGCTCACGACTGGGGAGAGACCCAGTACTTC.

The J gene is TRBJ1-1, the V gene TRBV18; D remains ambiguous. Germline V gene sequence: CDR1 KGHSH, CDR2 LQKENI. CDR3 length: 14 residues. The V end was cut by 2 bases, the J end by 2 bases, with 9 bases between. CDR3 nucleotides: TGTGCCAGCTCACCATCCGCAGCTAACACTGAAGCTTTCTTT. As protein: CASSPSAANTEAFF. The full variable domain, rest sourced from reference TRBV18 and TRBJ1-1, is NAGVMQNPRHLVRRRGQEARLRCSPMKGHSHVYWYRQLPEEGLKFMVYLQKENIIDESGMPKERFSAEFPKEGPSILRIQQVVRGDSAAYFCASSPSAANTEAFFGQGTRLTVV.

The rearrangement links TRBV10-2 to TRBJ2-7; 11 bases agree with TRBD2. CDR3 size: 15 residues. From germline, CDR1 is WSHSY and CDR2 SAAADI. V trimming: 4 bases; J trimming: 4 bases; junction bases outside the gene matches: 6. The CDR3 nucleotides are TGCGCCAGCAGTGCTGCCCTAGCGGGAGGATACGAGCAGTACTTC. Translating it yields CASSAALAGGYEQYF.

This clonotype was seen at least ten times. This chain links TRBV7-2 with TRBJ2-7; 14 bases agree with TRBD2. With V trimmed by 5 bases and J by 2 bases, 8 bases remained unmatched. The CDR3 is made up of 17 amino acids. Germline lookup yields CDR1 SGHTA and CDR2 FQGNSA. The CDR3 loop reads CASSHGTSGRGAYEQYF. Written as DNA, the CDR3 is TGTGCCAGCAGCCACGGGACTAGCGGGAGAGGGGCCTACGAGCAGTACTTC.

There are a few counts of this clonotype. The chain couples TRBV7-9 to TRBJ1-2; unclear D gene. CDR3 size: 16 residues. Germline CDR1 SEHNR, CDR2 FQNEAQ (reference sequence). Trimming cost V 3 bases and J 2 bases, with 16 bases left between them. The CDR3 region is CASSFSAGQPNYGYTF. The CDR3 DNA reads TGTGCCAGCAGCTTTTCTGCAGGCCAACCCAACTATGGCTACACCTTC.

The chain combines TRBV7-9 with TRBJ2-5; either TRBD1 or TRBD2 may fit D (5 bases each). The V gene's germline CDR1 is SEHNR and CDR2 FQNEAQ (reference sequence). The CDR3 spans 14 residues. V was trimmed by 4 bases and J by 5 bases, leaving 14 bases between them. CDR3 sequence reads: CASSSRDGLETQYF. The CDR3 region has the DNA TGTGCCAGCAGCTCTAGGGACGGCCTGGAGACCCAGTACTTC.

The V and J genes are TRBV5-1 and TRBJ2-1, with D possibly matching TRBD1 (5 bases). The CDR3 has 17 residues. Trimming took off 1 base at V and 0 bases at J, with 14 bases between the two ends. Per germline, CDR1 SGHRS and CDR2 YFSETQ. CDR3 sequence reads: CASSLTLTASSYNEQFF. The CDR3 DNA follows: TGCGCCAGCAGCTTGACACTGACAGCCAGCTCCTACAATGAGCAGTTCTTC.

A few counts support this clonotype. This chain connects TRBV3-1 to TRBJ1-1, with 7 bases lining up with TRBD1. The CDR3 has 16 residues. Per germline, CDR1 LGHDT and CDR2 YNNKEL (reference sequence). V lost 4 bases, J lost 1 base, and 9 bases stayed unmatched. The DNA of the CDR3 is TGTGCCAGCAGCCCTGCCTCGGGACAGAGGAACACTGAAGCTTTCTTT. The encoded protein is CASSPASGQRNTEAFF.

The CDR3 reads CATSESTRTSRLATYNEQFF. The CDR3 region has the DNA TGTGCCACCAGTGAATCCACTCGGACTAGCAGGCTGGCTACCTACAATGAGCAGTTCTTC. V gene TRBV24-1 combines with J gene TRBJ2-1; 8 bases map to TRBD2. The J segment lost 2 bases and the V segment lost 4 bases, leaving 18 bases of the junction unmatched. Per the germline V gene, CDR1 is KGHDR and CDR2 is SFDVKD. CDR3 length: 20 amino acids.

The chain employs TRBV11-2 and TRBJ2-3; D is undetermined. The CDR3 runs 15 residues. The V and J ends lost 4 bases and 6 bases respectively, with 17 bases between them. The germline gives CDR1 SGHAT, CDR2 FQNNGV. The CDR3 DNA follows: TGTGCCAGCAGCTCATCGACTTGGCGTCATGATACGCAGTATTTT. It encodes CASSSSTWRHDTQYF.